Listed here are 15 T cell receptor beta chains from one sample, sequenced in a study of patients and donors after allogeneic stem cell transplantation. Using its own MiXCR run on the RT-PCR reads, TCRdb lists one record per CDR3 protein. This sample yields about 160,000 distinct CDR3 sequences, of which over 25% are seen a single time; less than 3.5% belongs to the top ten. The material sequenced was blood, either unsorted or a sorted T cell fraction (not recorded which). All receptors come from a human donor who was either an allogeneic HSCT recipient or a stem cell or donor lymphocyte infusion donor (not recorded which). It is not recorded whose cells these are; they may come from a transplant donor.

V and J are TRBV25-1 and TRBJ2-4; weak D call: TRBD2 (6 bases). CDR3 length: 17 amino acids. The germline gives CDR1 MGHDK, CDR2 SYGVNS. V lost 3 bases and J lost 7, with 22 bases in between. The CDR3 spells CASSDYPYSGGRNIQYF. The CDR3 coding sequence is TGTGCCAGCAGTGATTATCCCTACTCAGGTGGGAGGAACATTCAGTACTTC.

This clonotype was observed a few times. The CDR3 region has the DNA TGCGCCAGCAGCCATCCAGGGGGCACTGAAGCTTTCTTT. As protein: CASSHPGGTEAFF. The chain recombines TRBV4-3 with TRBJ1-1; TRBD1 agrees at 7 bases. CDR1 is LGHNA and CDR2 is YSLEER in the germline V gene. The CDR3 has 13 residues. The trim removed 3 bases at V and 4 bases at J, leaving 2 bases unmatched.

The chain couples TRBV6-2 or TRBV6-3 to TRBJ2-1; D call uncertain. Trimming pared 4 bases from V and 8 bases from J, leaving 9 bases between. CDR1 is MNHEY, CDR2 SVGEGT, per germline. This CDR3 contains 12 residues. The DNA for the CDR3 is TGTGCCAGCAGTTCAGCCCGGGATGAGCAGTTCTTC. This gives the protein CASSSARDEQFF.

CDR3 nucleotides: TGTGCCAGCAGCTTAGGACAGTATAGCAATCAGCCCCAGCATTTT. As protein: CASSLGQYSNQPQHF. V gene TRBV11-2 combines with J gene TRBJ1-5, with D perhaps matching TRBD1 (5 bases). The CDR3 loop spans 15 amino acids. The V and J ends lost 1 base and 0 bases respectively, with 7 bases between them. The V gene's germline CDR1 is SGHAT and CDR2 FQNNGV.

This clonotype was recorded a few times. The chain uses TRBV10-3 and TRBJ2-5; TRBD2 matches 11 bases. V lost 4 bases to trimming and J lost 4 bases; unmatched junction nucleotides: 2. Germline CDR1 reads ENHRY; CDR2 reads SYGVKD. This CDR3 spans 14 amino acids. DNA for the CDR3: TGTGCCATCAGTGCTAGCGGGAGGCCAGAGACCCAGTACTTC. Translation: CAISASGRPETQYF.

This clonotype was observed a few times. The rearrangement links TRBV7-2 to TRBJ1-4; TRBD1 is a possible D gene (5 bases). V lost 1 base to trimming and J lost 9 bases, with 15 bases between them. This CDR3 spans 15 amino acids. Germline-derived CDR1 and CDR2 are SGHTA and FQGNSA. Here the CDR3 DNA reads TGTGCCAGCAGCTTAGGGGGGACGGCGAGACAAAAACTGTTTTTT. This encodes CASSLGGTARQKLFF.

J is TRBJ2-7 and V is TRBV7-9, with 10 bases identical to TRBD2. V shed 10 bases, J shed 2 bases, and the junction held 8 bases outside the gene matches. Germline V gives CDR1 SEHNR, CDR2 FQNEAQ (reference sequence). The CDR3 is 14 residues long. The CDR3 reads CATKPSGSTYEQYF. The CDR3 DNA reads as TGTGCCACCAAGCCTAGCGGGAGCACCTACGAGCAGTACTTC.

V and J are TRBV7-9 and TRBJ2-3; 8 bases line up with TRBD1. This CDR3 has 15 residues. J lost 2 bases, V lost 5 bases, and 6 bases had no gene match. The germline V gene has CDR1 SEHNR and CDR2 FQNEAQ (reference sequence). The CDR3 region has the DNA TGTGCCAGCAGCCTCCCGGACAGGGCCACAGATACGCAGTATTTT. It codes for CASSLPDRATDTQYF.

V and J are TRBV6-5 and TRBJ1-2; D may be TRBD1 (5 bases). V dropped 0 bases and J dropped 4 bases, with 15 bases sitting between them. The CDR3 is 16 residues long. Germline lookup yields CDR1 MNHEY and CDR2 SVGAGI. This CDR3 reads CASSYSVPQRGYGYTF. CDR3 nucleotides: TGTGCCAGCAGTTACTCCGTCCCCCAAAGGGGCTATGGCTACACCTTC.

CDR3 DNA sequence: TGCAGTGCTAGAGATCGGGTAGCGGGAGGACGCAATGAGCAGTTCTTC. It translates to CSARDRVAGGRNEQFF. V and J are TRBV20-1 and TRBJ2-1; the match to TRBD2 covers 10 bases. CDR3 size: 16 residues. Per germline, CDR1 DFQATT and CDR2 SNEGSKA (reference sequence). V shed 0 bases, J shed 6 bases, and the junction held 8 bases outside the gene matches.

V is TRBV6-5 and J is TRBJ1-3; D gene uncertain. The CDR3 has 17 amino acids. The V gene's germline CDR1 is MNHEY and CDR2 SVGAGI. Trimming pared 8 bases from V and 4 bases from J, leaving 24 bases between. CDR3 in DNA: TGTGCCAGCGCCACACGGAATTACGCTTTTCTGGGAAACACCATATATTTT. Protein product: CASATRNYAFLGNTIYF.

This clonotype turned up a few times. The CDR3 loop is CASSPSGGSYNEQFF. The CDR3 coding sequence is TGTGCCAGCTCACCCAGCGGGGGCTCCTACAATGAGCAGTTCTTC. The chain joins TRBV18 to TRBJ2-1; 8 nucleotides match TRBD2. This CDR3 has 15 residues. Germline V gene sequence: CDR1 KGHSH, CDR2 LQKENI. The junction had 1 base not matched to a gene; V was cut back by 3 bases and J by 0 bases. Complete variable domain (other parts from reference TRBV18 and TRBJ2-1): NAGVMQNPRHLVRRRGQEARLRCSPMKGHSHVYWYRQLPEEGLKFMVYLQKENIIDESGMPKERFSAEFPKEGPSILRIQQVVRGDSAAYFCASSPSGGSYNEQFFGPGTRLTVL.

This clonotype has more than one count but fewer than ten. The chain recombines TRBV12-3 or TRBV12-4 with TRBJ1-2; possibly TRBD1 for D (5 bases). The CDR3 contains 14 residues. V was trimmed by 5 bases and J by 4 bases, leaving 14 bases between them. This chain's CDR3 is CASSPDRWGYGYTF. The CDR3 DNA reads TGTGCCAGCAGTCCTGACAGATGGGGCTATGGCTACACCTTC.

This chain joins TRBV15 and TRBJ2-4; D is undetermined. V lost 1 base, J lost 4 bases, and 8 bases lay in between. The CDR3 runs to 14 residues. Germline CDR1 is LNHNV and CDR2 is YYDKDF (reference sequence). CDR3 coding DNA: TGTGCCACCAGCAGAGGCCAGCTAAAAAACATTCAGTACTTC. It specifies CATSRGQLKNIQYF.

There are many counts of this clonotype. The chain joins TRBV6-5 to TRBJ1-2, with D possibly matching TRBD1 (5 bases). V was pared by 6 bases and J by 4 bases, with 15 bases between. CDR1 MNHEY and CDR2 SVGAGI come from the germline V gene. This CDR3 contains 14 residues. CDR3 sequence (DNA): TGTGCCAGCAGCCCAACCGGGGCGGTCTATGGCTACACCTTC. This translates into CASSPTGAVYGYTF.